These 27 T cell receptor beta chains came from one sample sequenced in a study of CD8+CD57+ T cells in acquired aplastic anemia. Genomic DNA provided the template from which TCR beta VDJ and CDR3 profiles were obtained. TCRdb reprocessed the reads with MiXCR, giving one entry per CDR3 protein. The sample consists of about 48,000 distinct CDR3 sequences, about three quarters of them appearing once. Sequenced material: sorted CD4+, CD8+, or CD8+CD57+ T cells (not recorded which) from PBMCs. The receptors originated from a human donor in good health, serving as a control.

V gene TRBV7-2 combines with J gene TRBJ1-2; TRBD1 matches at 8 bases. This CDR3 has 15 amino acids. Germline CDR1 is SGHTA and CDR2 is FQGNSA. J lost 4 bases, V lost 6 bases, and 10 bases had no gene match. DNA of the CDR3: TGTGCCAGCAGTTACCCCGGACAGGGCATCTATGGCTACACCTTC. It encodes CASSYPGQGIYGYTF.

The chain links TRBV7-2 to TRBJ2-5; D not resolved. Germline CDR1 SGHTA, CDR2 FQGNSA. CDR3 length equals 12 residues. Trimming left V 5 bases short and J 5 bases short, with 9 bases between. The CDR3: CASSPPWETQYF. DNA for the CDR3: TGTGCCAGCAGCCCCCCTTGGGAGACCCAGTACTTC.

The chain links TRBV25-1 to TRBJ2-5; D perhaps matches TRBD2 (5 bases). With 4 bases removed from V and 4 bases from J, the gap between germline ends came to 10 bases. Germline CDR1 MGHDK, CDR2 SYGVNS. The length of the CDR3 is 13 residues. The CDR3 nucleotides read TGTGCCAGCAGTGGATGGGAGACAGAGACCCAGTACTTC. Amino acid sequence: CASSGWETETQYF.

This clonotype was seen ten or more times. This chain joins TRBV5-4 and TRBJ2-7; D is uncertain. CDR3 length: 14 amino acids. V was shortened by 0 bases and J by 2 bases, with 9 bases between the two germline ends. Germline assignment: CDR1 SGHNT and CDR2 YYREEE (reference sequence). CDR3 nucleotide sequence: TGTGCCAGCAGCTTGGCGGTTGGAACCTACGAGCAGTACTTC. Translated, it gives CASSLAVGTYEQYF.

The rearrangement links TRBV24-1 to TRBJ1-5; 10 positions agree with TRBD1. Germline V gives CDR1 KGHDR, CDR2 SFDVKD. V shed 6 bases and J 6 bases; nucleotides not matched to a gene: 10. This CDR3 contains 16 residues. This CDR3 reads CATSPGPTGGGQPQHF. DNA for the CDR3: TGTGCCACCAGTCCAGGGCCGACAGGGGGCGGTCAGCCCCAGCATTTT.

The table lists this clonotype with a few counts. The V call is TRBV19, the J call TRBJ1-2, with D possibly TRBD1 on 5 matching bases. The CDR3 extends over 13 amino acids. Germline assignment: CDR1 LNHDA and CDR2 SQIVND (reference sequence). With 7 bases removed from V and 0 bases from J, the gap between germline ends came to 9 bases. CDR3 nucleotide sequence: TGTGCCAGTATCGGGACTGCTAACTATGGCTACACCTTC. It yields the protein CASIGTANYGYTF.

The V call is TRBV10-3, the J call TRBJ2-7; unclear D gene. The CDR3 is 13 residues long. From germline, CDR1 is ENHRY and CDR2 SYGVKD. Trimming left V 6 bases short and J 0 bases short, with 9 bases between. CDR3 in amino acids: CAIRTASSYEQYF. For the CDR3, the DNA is TGTGCCATCAGGACGGCGAGCTCCTACGAGCAGTACTTC.

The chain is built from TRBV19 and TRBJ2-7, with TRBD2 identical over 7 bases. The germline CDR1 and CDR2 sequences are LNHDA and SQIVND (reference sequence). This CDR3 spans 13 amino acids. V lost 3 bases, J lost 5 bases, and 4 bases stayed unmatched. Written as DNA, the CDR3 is TGTGCCAGTAGTATCGGACGGGAGGACGAGCAGTACTTC. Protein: CASSIGREDEQYF.

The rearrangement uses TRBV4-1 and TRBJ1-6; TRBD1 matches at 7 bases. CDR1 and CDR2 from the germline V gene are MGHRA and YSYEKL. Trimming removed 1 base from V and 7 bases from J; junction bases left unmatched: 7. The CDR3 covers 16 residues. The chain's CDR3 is CASSQVGQVRNSPLHF. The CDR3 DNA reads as TGCGCCAGCAGCCAAGTCGGACAGGTCCGCAATTCACCCCTCCACTTT.

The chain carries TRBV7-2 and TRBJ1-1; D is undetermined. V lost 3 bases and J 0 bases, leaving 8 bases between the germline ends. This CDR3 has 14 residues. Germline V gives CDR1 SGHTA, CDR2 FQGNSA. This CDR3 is CASSFNSLNTEAFF. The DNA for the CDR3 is TGTGCCAGCAGCTTTAACAGCTTGAACACTGAAGCTTTCTTT.

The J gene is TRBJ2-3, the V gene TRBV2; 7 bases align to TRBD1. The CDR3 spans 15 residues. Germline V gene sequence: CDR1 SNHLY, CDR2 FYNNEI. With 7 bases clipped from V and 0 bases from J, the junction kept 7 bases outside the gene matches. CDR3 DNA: TGTGCCAGCACTAGGCCGGGACAGAGCACAGATACGCAGTATTTT. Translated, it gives CASTRPGQSTDTQYF.

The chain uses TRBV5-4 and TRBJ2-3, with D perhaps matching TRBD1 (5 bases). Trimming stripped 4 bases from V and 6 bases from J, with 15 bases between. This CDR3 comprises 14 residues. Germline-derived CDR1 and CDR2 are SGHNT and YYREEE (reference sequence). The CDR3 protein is CASSRRQPSDTQYF. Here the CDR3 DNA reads TGTGCCAGCAGCAGACGACAGCCGTCGGATACGCAGTATTTT.

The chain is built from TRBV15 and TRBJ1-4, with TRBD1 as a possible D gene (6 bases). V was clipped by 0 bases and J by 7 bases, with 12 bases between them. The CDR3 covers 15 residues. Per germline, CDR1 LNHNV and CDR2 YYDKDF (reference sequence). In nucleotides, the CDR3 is TGTGCCACCAGCAGAGATCGGGGGGCCGGTGAAAAACTGTTTTTT. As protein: CATSRDRGAGEKLFF.

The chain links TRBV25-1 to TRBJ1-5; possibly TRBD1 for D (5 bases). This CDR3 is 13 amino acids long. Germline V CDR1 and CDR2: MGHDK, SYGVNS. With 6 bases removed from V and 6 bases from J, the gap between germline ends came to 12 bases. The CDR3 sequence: CASSSGTGQPQHF. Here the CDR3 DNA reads TGTGCCAGCAGCTCAGGGACGGGTCAGCCCCAGCATTTT.

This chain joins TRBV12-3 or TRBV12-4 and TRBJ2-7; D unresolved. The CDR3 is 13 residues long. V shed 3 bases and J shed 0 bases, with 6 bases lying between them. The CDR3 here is CASSFRSSYEQYF. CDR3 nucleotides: TGTGCCAGCAGTTTCCGGTCCTCCTACGAGCAGTACTTC.

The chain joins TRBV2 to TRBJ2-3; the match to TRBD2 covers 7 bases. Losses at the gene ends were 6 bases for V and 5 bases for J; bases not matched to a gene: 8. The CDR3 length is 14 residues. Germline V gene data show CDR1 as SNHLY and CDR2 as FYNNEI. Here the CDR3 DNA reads TGTGCCAGCAGAACTAGCGTCGCGCGAGATACGCAGTATTTT. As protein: CASRTSVARDTQYF.

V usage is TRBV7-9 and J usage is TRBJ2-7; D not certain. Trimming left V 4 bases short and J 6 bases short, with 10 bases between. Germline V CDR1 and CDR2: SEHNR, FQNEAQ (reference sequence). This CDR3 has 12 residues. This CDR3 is CASSSMTSEQYF. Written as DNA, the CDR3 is TGTGCCAGCAGCTCGATGACGAGCGAGCAGTACTTC. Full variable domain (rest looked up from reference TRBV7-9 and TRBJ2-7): DTGVSQNPRHKITKRGQNVTFRCDPISEHNRLYWYRQTLGQGPEFLTYFQNEAQLEKSRLLSDRFSAERPKGSFSTLEIQRTEQGDSAMYLCASSSMTSEQYFGPGTRLTVT.

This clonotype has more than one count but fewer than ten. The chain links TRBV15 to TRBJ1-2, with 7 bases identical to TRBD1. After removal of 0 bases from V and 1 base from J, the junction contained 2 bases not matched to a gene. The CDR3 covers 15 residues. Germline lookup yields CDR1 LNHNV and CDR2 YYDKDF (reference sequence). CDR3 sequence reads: CATSREAGGNYGYTF. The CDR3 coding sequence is TGTGCCACCAGCAGAGAGGCAGGGGGTAACTATGGCTACACCTTC. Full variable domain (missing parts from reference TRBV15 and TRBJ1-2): DAMVIQNPRYQVTQFGKPVTLSCSQTLNHNVMYWYQQKSSQAPKLLFHYYDKDFNNEADTPDNFQSRRPNTSFCFLDIRSPGLGDTAMYLCATSREAGGNYGYTFGSGTRLTVV.

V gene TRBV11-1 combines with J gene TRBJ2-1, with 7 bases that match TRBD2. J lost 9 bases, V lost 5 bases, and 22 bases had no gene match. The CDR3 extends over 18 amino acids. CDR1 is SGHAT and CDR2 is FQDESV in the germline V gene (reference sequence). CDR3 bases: TGTGCCAGCAGCATAGAGCCTAGCGGAGCGGGCCAGGTCGGTGAGCAGTTCTTC. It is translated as CASSIEPSGAGQVGEQFF.

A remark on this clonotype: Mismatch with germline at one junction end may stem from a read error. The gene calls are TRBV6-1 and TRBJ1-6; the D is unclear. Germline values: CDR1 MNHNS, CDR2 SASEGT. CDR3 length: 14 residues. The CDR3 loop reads CACSPSFRDSPLHF. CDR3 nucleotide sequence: TGTGCCTGCAGTCCGAGTTTTAGAGATTCACCCCTCCACTTT.

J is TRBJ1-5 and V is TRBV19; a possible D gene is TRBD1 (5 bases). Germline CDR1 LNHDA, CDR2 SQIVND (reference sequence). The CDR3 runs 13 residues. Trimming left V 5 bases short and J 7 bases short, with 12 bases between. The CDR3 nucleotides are TGTGCCAGTAGTTGGAGGGGTGGACAGCCCCAGCATTTT. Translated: CASSWRGGQPQHF.

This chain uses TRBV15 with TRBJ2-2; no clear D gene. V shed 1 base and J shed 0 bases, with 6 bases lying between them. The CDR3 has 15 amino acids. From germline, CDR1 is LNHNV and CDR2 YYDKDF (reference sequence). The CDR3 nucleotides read TGTGCCACCAGCAGAGCCGGTCCGAACACCGGGGAGCTGTTTTTT. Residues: CATSRAGPNTGELFF.

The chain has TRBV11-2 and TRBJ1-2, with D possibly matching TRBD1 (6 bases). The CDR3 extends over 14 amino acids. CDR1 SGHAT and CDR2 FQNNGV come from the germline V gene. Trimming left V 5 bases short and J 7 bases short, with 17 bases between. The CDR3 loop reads CASSIRQEWGGYTF. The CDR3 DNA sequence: TGTGCCAGCAGCATCCGACAGGAGTGGGGTGGCTACACCTTC. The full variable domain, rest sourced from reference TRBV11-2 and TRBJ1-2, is EAGVAQSPRYKIIEKRQSVAFWCNPISGHATLYWYQQILGQGPKLLIQFQNNGVVDDSQLPKDRFSAERLKGVDSTLKIQPAKLEDSAVYLCASSIRQEWGGYTFGSGTRLTVV.

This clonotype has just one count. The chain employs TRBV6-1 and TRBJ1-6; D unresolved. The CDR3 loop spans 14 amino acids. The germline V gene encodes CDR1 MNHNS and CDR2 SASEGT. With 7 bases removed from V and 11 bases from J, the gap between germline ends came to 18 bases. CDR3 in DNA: TGTGCCAGCACCCTGCCGGTGGGTCGAGCACCCCTCCACTTT. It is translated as CASTLPVGRAPLHF.

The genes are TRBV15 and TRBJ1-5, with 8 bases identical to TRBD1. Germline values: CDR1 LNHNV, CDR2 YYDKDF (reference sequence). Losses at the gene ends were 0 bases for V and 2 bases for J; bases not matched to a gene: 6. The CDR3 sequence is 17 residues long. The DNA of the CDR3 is TGTGCCACCAGCAGAGATGGCGACAGGGGTGGCAATCAGCCCCAGCATTTT. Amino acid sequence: CATSRDGDRGGNQPQHF.

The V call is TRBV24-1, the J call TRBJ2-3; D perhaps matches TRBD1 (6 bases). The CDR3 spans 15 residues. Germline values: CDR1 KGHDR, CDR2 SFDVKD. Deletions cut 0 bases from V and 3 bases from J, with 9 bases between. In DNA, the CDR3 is TGTGCCACCAGTGATTTGGAAGGGACAACAGATACGCAGTATTTT. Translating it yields CATSDLEGTTDTQYF.

CDR3 nucleotides: TGTGCCAGCAGGGGGTCAGCAAGCACAGATACGCAGTATTTT. It codes for CASRGSASTDTQYF. The chain uses TRBV25-1 and TRBJ2-3, with D unresolved. The ends were cut back, 6 bases at V and 0 bases at J, with 10 bases in the middle. The CDR3 is 14 residues long. CDR1 is MGHDK and CDR2 is SYGVNS in the germline V gene.